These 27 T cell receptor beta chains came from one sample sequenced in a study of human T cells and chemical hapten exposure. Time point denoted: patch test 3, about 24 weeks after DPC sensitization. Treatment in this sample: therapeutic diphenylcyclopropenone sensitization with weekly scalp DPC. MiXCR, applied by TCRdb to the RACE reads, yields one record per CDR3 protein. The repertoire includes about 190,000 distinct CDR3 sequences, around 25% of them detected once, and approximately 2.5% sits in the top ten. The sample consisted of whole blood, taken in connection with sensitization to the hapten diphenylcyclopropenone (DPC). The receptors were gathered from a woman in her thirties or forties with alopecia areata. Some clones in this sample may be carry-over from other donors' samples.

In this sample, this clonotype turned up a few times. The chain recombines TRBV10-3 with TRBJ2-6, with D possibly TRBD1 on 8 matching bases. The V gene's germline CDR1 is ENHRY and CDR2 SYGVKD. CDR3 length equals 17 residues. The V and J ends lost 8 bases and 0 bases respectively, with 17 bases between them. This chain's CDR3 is CAIEAGQVTSGANVLTF. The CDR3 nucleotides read TGTGCCATCGAAGCGGGACAGGTTACCTCTGGGGCCAACGTCCTGACTTTC.

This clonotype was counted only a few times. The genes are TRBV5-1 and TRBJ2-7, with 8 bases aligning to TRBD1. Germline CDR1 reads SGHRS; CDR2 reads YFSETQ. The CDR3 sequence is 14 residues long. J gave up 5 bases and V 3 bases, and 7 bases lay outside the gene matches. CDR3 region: CASSSLDRAHEQYF. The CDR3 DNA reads TGCGCCAGCAGCTCGTTGGACAGGGCCCACGAGCAGTACTTC.

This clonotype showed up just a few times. DNA for the CDR3: TGCGCCAGTACCACAGAAGGGGGCACTGAAGCTTTCTTT. Translating it yields CASTTEGGTEAFF. V is TRBV10-1 and J is TRBJ1-1, with a weak D call TRBD1 (6 bases). V shed 9 bases and J shed 4 bases, with 15 bases lying between them. Germline assignment: CDR1 WNHNN and CDR2 SYGVQD (reference sequence). This CDR3 is 13 amino acids long.

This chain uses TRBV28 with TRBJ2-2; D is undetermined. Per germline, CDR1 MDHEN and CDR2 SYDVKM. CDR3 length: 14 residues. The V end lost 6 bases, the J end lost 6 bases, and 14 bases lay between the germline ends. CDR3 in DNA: TGTGCCAGCAGGCCGCGGATTATCTCCGGGGAGCTGTTTTTT. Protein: CASRPRIISGELFF.

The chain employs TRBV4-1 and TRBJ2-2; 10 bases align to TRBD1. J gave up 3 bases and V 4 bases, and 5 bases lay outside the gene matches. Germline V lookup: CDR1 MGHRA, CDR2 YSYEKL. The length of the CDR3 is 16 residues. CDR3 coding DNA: TGCGCCAGCAGCCCGTGGGACAGGGGCGACACCGGGGAGCTGTTTTTT. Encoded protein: CASSPWDRGDTGELFF.

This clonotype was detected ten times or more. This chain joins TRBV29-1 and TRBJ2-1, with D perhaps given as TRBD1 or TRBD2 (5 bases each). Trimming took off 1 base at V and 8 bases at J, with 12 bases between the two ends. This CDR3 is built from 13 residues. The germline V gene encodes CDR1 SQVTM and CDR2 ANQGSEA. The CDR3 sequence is CSVEGHRGDEQFF. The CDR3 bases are TGCAGCGTTGAAGGTCATAGAGGGGATGAGCAGTTCTTC.

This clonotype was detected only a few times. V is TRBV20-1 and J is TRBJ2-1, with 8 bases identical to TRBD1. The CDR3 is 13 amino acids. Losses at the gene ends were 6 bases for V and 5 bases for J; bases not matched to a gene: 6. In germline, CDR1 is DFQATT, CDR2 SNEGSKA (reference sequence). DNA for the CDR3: TGCAGTGCCCTAGGGACAGGCGACAATGAGCAGTTCTTC. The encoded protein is CSALGTGDNEQFF.

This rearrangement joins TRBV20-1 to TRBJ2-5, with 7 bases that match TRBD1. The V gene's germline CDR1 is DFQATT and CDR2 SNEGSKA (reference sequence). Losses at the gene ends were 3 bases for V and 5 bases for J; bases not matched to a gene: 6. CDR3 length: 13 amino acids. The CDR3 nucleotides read TGCAGTGCTAGTGAGGGGGCGCGTGAGACCCAGTACTTC. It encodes CSASEGARETQYF.

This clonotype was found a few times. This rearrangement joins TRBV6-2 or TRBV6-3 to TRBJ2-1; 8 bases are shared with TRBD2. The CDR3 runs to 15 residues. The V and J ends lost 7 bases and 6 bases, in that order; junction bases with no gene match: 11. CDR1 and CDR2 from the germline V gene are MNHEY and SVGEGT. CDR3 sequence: CASTPSGGVFNEQFF. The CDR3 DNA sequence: TGTGCCAGCACCCCCTCCGGGGGGGTTTTCAATGAGCAGTTCTTC.

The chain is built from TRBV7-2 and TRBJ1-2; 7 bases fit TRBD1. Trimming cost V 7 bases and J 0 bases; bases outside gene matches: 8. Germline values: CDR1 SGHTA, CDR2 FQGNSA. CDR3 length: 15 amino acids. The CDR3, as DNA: TGTGCCAGCAACGCAGGGGGGATGACTAACTATGGCTACACCTTC. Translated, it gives CASNAGGMTNYGYTF. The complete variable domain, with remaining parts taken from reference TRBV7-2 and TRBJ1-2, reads GAGVSQSPSNKVTEKGKDVELRCDPISGHTALYWYRQSLGQGLEFLIYFQGNSAPDKSGLPSDRFSAERTGGSVSTLTIQRTQQEDSAVYLCASNAGGMTNYGYTFGSGTRLTVV.

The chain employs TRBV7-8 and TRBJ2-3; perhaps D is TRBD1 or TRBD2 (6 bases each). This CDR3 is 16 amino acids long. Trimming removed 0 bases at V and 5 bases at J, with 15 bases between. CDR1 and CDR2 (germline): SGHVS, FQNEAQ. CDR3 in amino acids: CASSLANRGVGDTQYF. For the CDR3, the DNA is TGTGCCAGCAGCTTAGCCAATAGGGGGGTCGGAGATACGCAGTATTTT. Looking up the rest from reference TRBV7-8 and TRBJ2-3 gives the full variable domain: GAGVSQSPRYKVAKRGQDVALRCDPISGHVSLFWYQQALGQGPEFLTYFQNEAQLDKSGLPSDRFFAERPEGSVSTLKIQRTQQEDSAVYLCASSLANRGVGDTQYFGPGTRLTVL.

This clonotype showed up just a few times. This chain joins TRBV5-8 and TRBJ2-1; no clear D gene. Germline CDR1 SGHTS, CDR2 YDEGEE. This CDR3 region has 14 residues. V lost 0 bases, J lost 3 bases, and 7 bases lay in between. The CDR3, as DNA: TGTGCCAGCAGCTTGGGGACCGACTACAATGAGCAGTTCTTC. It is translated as CASSLGTDYNEQFF.

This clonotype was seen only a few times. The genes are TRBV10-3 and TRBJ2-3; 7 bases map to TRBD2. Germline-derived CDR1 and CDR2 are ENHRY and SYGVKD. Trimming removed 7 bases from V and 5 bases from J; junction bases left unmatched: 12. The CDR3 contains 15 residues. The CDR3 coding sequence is TGTGCCATCACGGGCCGGGAGGCTGGAGAAGATACGCAGTATTTT. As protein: CAITGREAGEDTQYF.

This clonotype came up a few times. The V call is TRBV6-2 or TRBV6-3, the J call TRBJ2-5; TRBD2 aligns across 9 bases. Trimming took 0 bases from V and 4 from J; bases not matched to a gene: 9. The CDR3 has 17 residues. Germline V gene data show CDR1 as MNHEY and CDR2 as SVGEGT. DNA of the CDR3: TGTGCCAGCAGTTACTCGACGGCTAGCGGGACCCCAGAGACCCAGTACTTC. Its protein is CASSYSTASGTPETQYF.

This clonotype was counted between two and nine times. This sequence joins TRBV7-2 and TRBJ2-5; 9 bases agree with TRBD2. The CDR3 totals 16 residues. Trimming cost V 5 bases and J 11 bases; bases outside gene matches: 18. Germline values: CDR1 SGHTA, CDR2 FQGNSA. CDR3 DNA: TGTGCCAGCAGCCCGCTACCCGGGACTAGCCCCGGTTCACAGTACTTC. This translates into CASSPLPGTSPGSQYF.

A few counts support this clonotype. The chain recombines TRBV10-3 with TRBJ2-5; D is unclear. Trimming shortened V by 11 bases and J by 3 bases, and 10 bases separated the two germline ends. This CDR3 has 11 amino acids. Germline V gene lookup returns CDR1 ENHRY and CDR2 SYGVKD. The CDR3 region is CAVRTEETQYF. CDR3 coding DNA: TGTGCCGTAAGGACGGAAGAGACCCAGTACTTC.

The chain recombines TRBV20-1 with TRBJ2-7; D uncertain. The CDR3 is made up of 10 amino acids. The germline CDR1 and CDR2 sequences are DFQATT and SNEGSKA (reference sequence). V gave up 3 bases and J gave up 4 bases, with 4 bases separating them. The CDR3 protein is CSAREYEQYF. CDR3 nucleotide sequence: TGCAGTGCTAGGGAGTACGAGCAGTACTTC.

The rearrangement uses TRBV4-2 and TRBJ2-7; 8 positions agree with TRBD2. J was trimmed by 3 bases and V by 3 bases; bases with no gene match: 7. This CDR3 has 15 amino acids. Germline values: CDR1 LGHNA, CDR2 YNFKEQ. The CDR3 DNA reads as TGTGCCAGCAGCCAGTCAAGCGGGAGTAGCTACGAGCAGTACTTC. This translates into CASSQSSGSSYEQYF.

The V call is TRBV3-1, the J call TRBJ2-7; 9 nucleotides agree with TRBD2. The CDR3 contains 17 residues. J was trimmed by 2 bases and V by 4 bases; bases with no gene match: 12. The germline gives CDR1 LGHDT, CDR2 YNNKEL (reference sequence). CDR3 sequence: CASSPDPREGSAYEQYF. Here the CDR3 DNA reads TGTGCCAGCAGCCCCGACCCGCGGGAGGGGAGCGCCTACGAGCAGTACTTC.

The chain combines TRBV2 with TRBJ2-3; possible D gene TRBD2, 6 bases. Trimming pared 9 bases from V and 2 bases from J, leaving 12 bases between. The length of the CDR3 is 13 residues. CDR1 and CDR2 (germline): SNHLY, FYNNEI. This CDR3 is CARSSGYTDTQYF. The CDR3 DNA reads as TGTGCCAGATCGAGCGGGTACACAGATACGCAGTATTTT. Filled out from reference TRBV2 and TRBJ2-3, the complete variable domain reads EPEVTQTPSHQVTQMGQEVILRCVPISNHLYFYWYRQILGQKVEFLVSFYNNEISEKSEIFDDQFSVERPDGSNFTLKIRSTKLEDSAMYFCARSSGYTDTQYFGPGTRLTVL.

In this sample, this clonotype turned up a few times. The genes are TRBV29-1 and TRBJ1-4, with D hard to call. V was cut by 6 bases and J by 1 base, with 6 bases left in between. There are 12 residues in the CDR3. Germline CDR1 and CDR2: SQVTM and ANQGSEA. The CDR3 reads CSVGGTNEKLFF. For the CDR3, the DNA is TGCAGCGTGGGCGGAACTAATGAAAAACTGTTTTTT.

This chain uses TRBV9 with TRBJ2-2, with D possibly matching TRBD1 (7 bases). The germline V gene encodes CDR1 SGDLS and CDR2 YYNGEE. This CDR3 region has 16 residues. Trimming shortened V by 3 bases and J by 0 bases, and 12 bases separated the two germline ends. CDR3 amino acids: CASSARGDPNTGELFF. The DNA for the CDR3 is TGTGCCAGCAGCGCCAGGGGGGATCCGAACACCGGGGAGCTGTTTTTT. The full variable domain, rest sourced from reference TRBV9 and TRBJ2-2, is DSGVTQTPKHLITATGQRVTLRCSPRSGDLSVYWYQQSLDQGLQFLIQYYNGEERAKGNILERFSAQQFPDLHSELNLSSLELGDSALYFCASSARGDPNTGELFFGEGSRLTVL.

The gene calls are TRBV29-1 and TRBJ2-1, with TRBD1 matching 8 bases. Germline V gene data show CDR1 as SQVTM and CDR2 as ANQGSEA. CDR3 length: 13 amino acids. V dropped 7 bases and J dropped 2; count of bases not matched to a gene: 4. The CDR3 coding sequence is TGCAGCGGGACAGGGACAACCTACAATGAGCAGTTCTTC. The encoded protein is CSGTGTTYNEQFF.

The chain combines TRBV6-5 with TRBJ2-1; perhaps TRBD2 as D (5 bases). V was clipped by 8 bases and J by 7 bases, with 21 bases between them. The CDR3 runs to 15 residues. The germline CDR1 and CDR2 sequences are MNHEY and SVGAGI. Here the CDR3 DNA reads TGTGCCAGCGTTTCAGTGAGGGAAAGAAGTAATGAGCAGTTCTTC. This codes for CASVSVRERSNEQFF.

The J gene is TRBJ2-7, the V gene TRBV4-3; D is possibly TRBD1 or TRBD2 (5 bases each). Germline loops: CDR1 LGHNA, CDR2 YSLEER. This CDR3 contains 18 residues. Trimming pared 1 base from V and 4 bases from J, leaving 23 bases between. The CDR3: CASSQGGMRSNQKYEQYF. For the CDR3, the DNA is TGCGCCAGCAGCCAAGGGGGGATGAGGTCCAACCAAAAATACGAGCAGTACTTC.

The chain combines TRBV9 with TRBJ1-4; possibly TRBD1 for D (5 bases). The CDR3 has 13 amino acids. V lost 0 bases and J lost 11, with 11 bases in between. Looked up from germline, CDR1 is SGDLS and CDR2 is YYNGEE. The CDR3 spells CASSVADSSKLFF. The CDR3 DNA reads TGTGCCAGCAGCGTAGCCGACAGTAGTAAACTGTTTTTT.

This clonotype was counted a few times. The CDR3 bases are TGTGCCAGCAGTCAGGTTCGGACAGGCTCCCCTGGGCAGTACTTC. It yields the protein CASSQVRTGSPGQYF. The genes are TRBV6-5 and TRBJ2-7; TRBD1 aligns across 7 bases. The CDR3 is made up of 15 amino acids. Unmatched junction bases numbered 16, after V lost 5 bases and J lost 9 bases. Germline V lookup: CDR1 MNHEY, CDR2 SVGAGI.